This T cell receptor beta chain appears in the sequencing data of a study of blood T cell repertoires in COVID-19. It was during active infection that Seattle patients were enrolled and then longitudinally followed. Generated by immunoSEQ multiplex PCR, the TCRdb table keeps only in-frame clones and is missing some. Here the sample spans roughly 380,000 clones, about 88% being singletons. The sequence derives from a woman in her forties with COVID-19, enrolled during active disease. Input material: peripheral blood.

The chain's CDR3 is CASIQFTGNTIYF. The CDR3 coding sequence is TGTGCCAGCATCCAGTTTACTGGAAACACCATATATTTT. V and J are TRBV6-5 and TRBJ1-3, with unresolved D. From germline, CDR1 is MNHEY and CDR2 SVGAGI. This CDR3 has 13 amino acids. Trimming removed 7 bases at V and 2 bases at J, with 9 bases between.